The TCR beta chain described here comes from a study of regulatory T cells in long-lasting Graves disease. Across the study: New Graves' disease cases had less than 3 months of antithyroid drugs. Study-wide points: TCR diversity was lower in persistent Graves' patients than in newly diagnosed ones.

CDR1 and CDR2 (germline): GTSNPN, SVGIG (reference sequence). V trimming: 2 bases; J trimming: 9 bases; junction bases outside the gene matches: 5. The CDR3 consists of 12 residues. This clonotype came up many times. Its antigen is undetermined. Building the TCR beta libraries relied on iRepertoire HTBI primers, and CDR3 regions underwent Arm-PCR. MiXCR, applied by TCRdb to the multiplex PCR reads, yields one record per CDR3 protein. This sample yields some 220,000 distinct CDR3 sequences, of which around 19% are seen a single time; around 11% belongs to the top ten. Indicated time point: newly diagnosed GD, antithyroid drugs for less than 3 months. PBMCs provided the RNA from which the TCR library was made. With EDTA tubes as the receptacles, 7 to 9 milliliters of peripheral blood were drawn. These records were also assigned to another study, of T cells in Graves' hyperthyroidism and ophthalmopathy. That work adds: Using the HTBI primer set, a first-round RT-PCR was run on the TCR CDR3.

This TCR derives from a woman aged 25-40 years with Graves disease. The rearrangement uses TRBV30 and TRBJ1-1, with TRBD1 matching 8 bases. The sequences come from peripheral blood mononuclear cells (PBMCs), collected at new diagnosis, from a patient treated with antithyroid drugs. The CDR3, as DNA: TGTGCCTGGAGTCCCGGGACAGGAAAAGCTTTCTTT. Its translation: CAWSPGTGKAFF. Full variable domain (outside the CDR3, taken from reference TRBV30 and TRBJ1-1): SQTIHQWPATLVQPVGSPLSLECTVEGTSNPNLYWYRQAAGRGLQLLFYSVGIGQISSEVPQNLSASRPQDRQFILSSKKLLLSDSGFYLCAWSPGTGKAFFGQGTRLTVV.